This T cell receptor (beta chain) originates from a study of beta chain features in type 1 diabetes. Study at large: What patients shared with healthy donors was a similar profile of age, gender and cell yields. General study findings and limits: Compared with healthy donors, patients appeared to share more similar naive, central memory and regulatory TCRB repertoires. At VDJ recombination sites, type 1 diabetes patients had fewer insertions and more deleted nucleotides.

Germline CDR1 SNHLY, CDR2 FYNNEI. This CDR3 is 11 amino acids long. The germline V and J ends were trimmed by 5 bases and 7 bases, with 9 bases remaining between them. Sequenced material consisted of expressed TCRB transcripts (all of the isolated RNA was reverse transcribed). The assay was immunoSEQ multiplex PCR, and TCRdb's table has in-frame clones only and misses some. The data show 810,000 or so clones, about a sixth seen once. This clone was picked up a small number of times. Its antigen remains unidentified. What was sequenced was naive CD4+ T cells from blood. The clonotype originates from a woman aged 18-30 years in good health. This chain joins TRBV2 and TRBJ2-7; D unresolved. CDR3 protein: CASSRMGEQYF. The CDR3 nucleotides are TGTGCCAGCAGTCGAATGGGGGAGCAGTACTTC.